Listed below are T cell receptor beta chains from one sample, sequenced in a study of T cells in Graves' hyperthyroidism and ophthalmopathy. TCRdb processed the multiplex PCR reads anew with MiXCR; each CDR3 protein has one entry. The table shows some 400,000 distinct CDR3 sequences, with about 13% occurring only once. Sequencing input: blood. The receptors shown here come from a man aged 25 to 45 with Graves' hyperthyroidism that later progressed to Graves' ophthalmopathy. Both conserved end residues are part of each CDR3. D genes are given only for firm matches.

length,V,D,CDR3
15,TRBV11-2,TRBD1,CASSSRTGSNTEAFF
14,TRBV4-1,.,CASSQDPGNGEQFF
13,TRBV28,.,CASSLYPNYGYTF
16,TRBV9,.,CASSPSRGVEGTEAFF
15,TRBV27,TRBD1,CASSFLGQGVDGYTF
15,TRBV20-1,.,CSARSRGRGNTEAFF
16,TRBV12-3/TRBV12-4,.,CASSLEVGSTNEKLFF
15,TRBV6-1,TRBD1,CASSLNRGGDTEAFF
14,TRBV2,.,CASKVRGAYSPLHF
14,TRBV28,TRBD1,CASRSGTGGEKLFF
12,TRBV7-9,.,CASSGGPYEQYF
13,TRBV27,.,CASRPTVQAPLHF
18,TRBV10-2,TRBD2,CASSEWLAGGSGTDTQYF
14,TRBV4-1,TRBD2,CASSPGLASYEQYF
15,TRBV11-2,TRBD1,CASSVGTVSNQPQHF
14,TRBV7-8,TRBD1,CASSLDRVGQPQHF
15,TRBV5-1,.,CASSMYRDDTGELFF
14,TRBV12-3/TRBV12-4,.,CASTRAPANYGYTF
12,TRBV25-1,.,CARDSSTDTQYF
13,TRBV7-9,TRBD1,CASRSTGGYGYTF
13,TRBV10-2,.,CASLGGGNTEAFF
13,TRBV27,.,CASSLSDDSPLHF
12,TRBV24-1,TRBD1,CATSEDRGRSFF
15,TRBV20-1,TRBD2,CSARDVGGAGDTQYF
17,TRBV15,.,CATSGRPGGGLNEKLFF
13,TRBV28,.,CASSPTRGTEAFF
13,TRBV7-2,.,CASSLFGLPGQYF
17,TRBV30,TRBD1,CAWSLAGDSLVNTEAFF
13,TRBV2,.,CASSAGFNYGYTF
15,TRBV4-1,.,CASSYPGTTEEGYTF
15,TRBV12-3/TRBV12-4,.,CASSFGRGGRKGYTF